A single sample gave rise to the 7 T cell receptor beta chains below, sequenced in a study of shared clonotypes between healthy human individuals. Sequencing used immunoSEQ multiplex PCR; TCRdb keeps in-frame clones, though not all of them. The table has over 75,000 clones, about 70% seen once; the top ten hold roughly 50%. The sample was memory CD8+ T cells sorted from blood. Subset described: CD45RO+ cells pooled with CCR7-negative TemRA cells. The receptor source for this set is a man in his thirties or forties in good health.

In its sample, this clone ranks as medium-sized. V is TRBV28 and J is TRBJ2-1; D is unresolved. The germline gives CDR1 MDHEN, CDR2 SYDVKM. The ends were cut back, 1 base at V and 8 bases at J, with 3 bases in the middle. The CDR3 totals 11 residues. CDR3 amino acids: CASSLFYEQFF. The CDR3 DNA follows: TGTGCCAGCAGTTTATTCTATGAGCAGTTCTTC.

The V gene is TRBV5-4, the J gene TRBJ1-3; D unresolved. V lost 2 bases to trimming and J lost 4 bases, with 10 bases between them. CDR3 length: 14 amino acids. From germline, CDR1 is SGHNT and CDR2 YYREEE (reference sequence). The CDR3 is CASSFDTHGNTIYF. CDR3 in DNA: TGTGCCAGCAGCTTCGACACACACGGAAACACCATATATTTT.

The chain carries TRBV4-3 and TRBJ2-3; 9 nucleotides match TRBD1. The CDR3 extends over 21 amino acids. The V gene's germline CDR1 is LGHNA and CDR2 YSLEER. With V trimmed by 3 bases and J by 0 bases, 19 bases remained unmatched. The CDR3 sequence: CASSQGVYGTGIKASTDTQYF. CDR3 nucleotide sequence: TGCGCCAGCAGCCAGGGGGTTTATGGGACAGGGATAAAAGCTAGCACAGATACGCAGTATTTT.

The chain has TRBV5-1 and TRBJ2-7, with a weak D call TRBD1 (7 bases). The CDR3 extends over 16 amino acids. Germline CDR1 and CDR2: SGHRS and YFSETQ. The ends were cut back, 0 bases at V and 3 bases at J, with 16 bases in the middle. CDR3 DNA: TGCGCCAGCAGCTTGGAGGCGGGACAGCCGTTCTACGAGCAGTACTTC. As protein: CASSLEAGQPFYEQYF.

The V gene is TRBV25-1, the J gene TRBJ2-2, with TRBD1 matching over 12 bases. CDR1 and CDR2 (germline): MGHDK, SYGVNS. The V and J ends lost 8 bases and 6 bases, in that order; junction bases with no gene match: 4. This CDR3 spans 14 amino acids. CDR3 in amino acids: CASLGQGAAGELFF. DNA of the CDR3: TGTGCCAGCCTGGGACAGGGGGCGGCCGGGGAGCTGTTTTTT.

This clone has a single count. The J gene is TRBJ2-5, the V gene TRBV7-6; D possibly corresponds to TRBD1 (5 bases). Germline assignment: CDR1 SGHVS and CDR2 FNYEAQ. The CDR3 loop spans 13 amino acids. V lost 5 bases and J lost 5, with 12 bases in between. This CDR3 reads CASSARVRETQYF. In DNA, the CDR3 is TGTGCCAGCAGCGCCAGGGTGCGCGAGACCCAGTACTTC.

The chain joins TRBV5-6 to TRBJ2-7; 8 bases align to TRBD1. The V gene's germline CDR1 is SGHDT and CDR2 YYEEEE. The CDR3 extends over 14 amino acids. The ends lost 6 bases at V and 3 bases at J; junction bases unmatched: 8. The CDR3 loop is CASKAGTGVYEQYF. Here the CDR3 DNA reads TGTGCCAGCAAAGCCGGGACAGGAGTCTACGAGCAGTACTTC.